This TCR beta chain was profiled in a study of T cell changes during pregnancy in multiple sclerosis. Measured with immunoSEQ multiplex PCR; TCRdb has only the in-frame clones, and not every one. The data contain 45,000 to 60,000 clones, about 90% of them seen just once; the ten biggest clones take up around 0.61%. From germline, CDR1 is LNHDA and CDR2 SQIVND (reference sequence). The CDR3 is made up of 17 amino acids. With 1 base clipped from V and 1 base from J, the junction kept 6 bases outside the gene matches. This sequence joins TRBV19 and TRBJ2-1, with 8 bases fitting TRBD2. The TCR was taken from a female donor in good health, enrolled as a control in a pregnancy study. The sample here was CD4+ T cells from peripheral blood mononuclear cells, taken after pregnancy. The CDR3 DNA reads as TGTGCCAGTAGTATAGTATCGGGGGGGCGGTCCTACAATGAGCAGTTCTTC. Residues: CASSIVSGGRSYNEQFF. Full variable domain (remainder filled in from reference TRBV19 and TRBJ2-1): DGGITQSPKYLFRKEGQNVTLSCEQNLNHDAMYWYRQDPGQGLRLIYYSQIVNDFQKGDIAEGYSVSREKKESFPLTVTSAQKNPTAFYLCASSIVSGGRSYNEQFFGPGTRLTVL.